This T cell receptor (beta chain) emerged from a study of tissue T cells after allogeneic stem cell transplantation. Notes on the study in general: Within patients, tissue anatomy strongly shaped TCR repertoire composition. Motif-based clustering found tissue-specific repertoire signatures shared across patients, though few clones were shared.

In regard to this clone: Antigen specificity is unknown. The germline and genes are mouse ones. The observed sequence ends 1 residue before the CDR3 terminus, with the missing tail filled in from the germline J gene.

V was shortened by 3 bases and J by 0 bases, with 6 bases between the two germline ends. In germline, CDR1 is NNHNN, CDR2 SYGAGS (reference sequence). The CDR3 runs 13 residues. Sequencing of TCRbeta CDR3 at survey depth gave sequences and template counts. Sequencing used immunoSEQ multiplex PCR; TCRdb keeps in-frame clones, though not all of them. The table has around 6,200 clones, roughly half seen once. Stated time point: mouse harvest day 7 after allogeneic transplant. Mouse grafts combined 10^7 T-cell-depleted bone marrow cells with 10^6 splenic CD5+ T cells. This mouse GVHD model was MHC-mismatched B6 to BALB/c, profiled day 7 or 14.

This TCR came from a female BALB/c mouse given C57BL/6 T cells with graft-versus-host disease after an allogeneic hematopoietic cell transplant. The sequenced material came from gut tissue. The J gene is TRBJ1-1, the V gene TRBV13-2; D is possibly TRBD1 (6 bases). CDR3 residues: CASGGTANTEVFF. The CDR3 DNA, read in part, is TGTGCCAGCGGTGGGACAGCAAACACAGAAGTCTTC.